This TCR beta chain comes out of a study of cytomegalovirus exposure and HLA in healthy donors. The wider study: There were 70 million to 95 million unique TCRs (from HLA-typed donors) in an early data release.

With respect to this clone: The antigen remains unidentified.

Amplification used 60 Vbeta primers and 13 Jbeta primers. Authors' methods: Counted up in a later analysis, unique TCR beta chains came to some 80 million, with around 10 million shared. Assay used: immunoSEQ multiplex PCR; TCRdb lists only in-frame clones, some missing. The V and J calls and clone size were taken over from that table, and D and trimming were inferred from the DNA. The table counts 150,000 to 200,000 clones; about 0.79% lies in the top ten. Study-wide points: Reports state that TCR beta sequences accurately predicted most subjects' HLA-A and HLA-B alleles.

This CDR3 is built from 13 residues. The germline V gene has CDR1 SGHRS and CDR2 YFSETQ. Germline trimming cut 5 bases from V and 8 bases from J; bases unmatched to any gene: 3. Sequences were obtained from PBMCs. This TCR was sampled from a young woman in good health and CMV-seropositive. This sequence joins TRBV5-1 and TRBJ1-3, with 11 bases aligning to TRBD1. Here the CDR3 reads CASRRTGGDTIYF. For the CDR3, the DNA is TGCGCCAGCAGACGGACAGGGGGCGACACCATATATTTT.